What follows are 8 T cell receptor beta chains derived from one specimen sequenced in a study of T-cell memory formation after mild COVID-19. Each CDR3 protein is one row after TCRdb ran MiXCR on the 5' RACE reads. The sample holds around 310,000 distinct CDR3 sequences, 14% seen once. Sequences were obtained from PBMCs or a T cell subset sorted from them (not recorded which). Receptor source: a man younger than 35 who had mild COVID-19 (a few samples of this study predate the infection). Cell type and time point are not known.

This clonotype was detected a few times. The CDR3 here is CASSERTGGFNEQFF. For the CDR3, the DNA is TGTGCCAGCAGTGAAAGGACGGGGGGTTTCAATGAGCAGTTCTTC. This chain uses TRBV6-1 with TRBJ2-1; the match to TRBD2 covers 7 bases. CDR1 and CDR2 (germline): MNHNS, SASEGT. Losses at the gene ends were 2 bases for V and 6 bases for J; bases not matched to a gene: 7. The CDR3 totals 15 residues.

The chain carries TRBV6-5 and TRBJ2-5, with 9 bases that match TRBD2. V gave up 0 bases and J gave up 7 bases; unmatched junction bases: 6. CDR1 and CDR2 from the germline V gene are MNHEY and SVGAGI. The CDR3 is 15 residues long. CDR3 bases: TGTGCCAGCAGTTACTCTAGCGGGGGACCCCCGACCCAGTACTTC. It translates to CASSYSSGGPPTQYF.

This rearrangement joins TRBV5-4 to TRBJ2-7; 8 bases fit TRBD2. Germline V gene data show CDR1 as SGHNT and CDR2 as YYREEE (reference sequence). Trimming removed 4 bases from V and 2 bases from J; junction bases left unmatched: 5. This CDR3 has 14 residues. Here the CDR3 reads CASSERGSTYEQYF. CDR3 nucleotide sequence: TGTGCCAGCAGCGAGCGGGGGAGTACCTACGAGCAGTACTTC.

A few counts support this clonotype. The chain employs TRBV7-8 and TRBJ2-2; D unresolved. Between the trimmed V and J ends, which lost 5 bases and 5 bases, there was a span of 15 bases. CDR3 length: 15 amino acids. Germline loops: CDR1 SGHVS, CDR2 FQNEAQ. The CDR3 here is CASSAIPSTTGELFF. The DNA for the CDR3 is TGTGCCAGCAGCGCAATACCTTCAACAACCGGGGAGCTGTTTTTT.

The table lists this clonotype with a few counts. This CDR3 reads CASRAGSQPQHF. The CDR3 DNA is TGTGCCAGCAGGGCCGGGTCTCAGCCCCAGCATTTT. The gene calls are TRBV7-9 and TRBJ1-5; no clear D. Between the trimmed V and J ends, which lost 6 bases and 6 bases, there was a span of 9 bases. The length of the CDR3 is 12 residues. The germline V gene has CDR1 SEHNR and CDR2 FQNEAQ (reference sequence).

The chain combines TRBV5-1 with TRBJ2-5; 11 bases line up with TRBD2. CDR3 length: 14 amino acids. With 4 bases clipped from V and 3 bases from J, the junction kept 2 bases outside the gene matches. Germline V gene sequence: CDR1 SGHRS, CDR2 YFSETQ. CDR3 sequence reads: CASSGSGGEETQYF. The DNA of the CDR3 is TGCGCCAGCAGCGGTAGCGGGGGGGAAGAGACCCAGTACTTC. Supplemented by reference TRBV5-1 and TRBJ2-5, the full variable domain reads KAGVTQTPRYLIKTRGQQVTLSCSPISGHRSVSWYQQTPGQGLQFLFEYFSETQRNKGNFPGRFSGRQFSNSRSEMNVSTLELGDSALYLCASSGSGGEETQYFGPGTRLLVL.

The gene calls are TRBV7-2 and TRBJ1-5; D gene unclear. Per germline, CDR1 SGHTA and CDR2 FQGNSA. Trimming cost V 5 bases and J 7 bases, with 15 bases left between them. This CDR3 has 14 amino acids. In DNA form, the CDR3 reads TGTGCCAGCAGCCACAACACCCTAAACCAGCCCCAGCATTTT. It codes for CASSHNTLNQPQHF.

V usage is TRBV20-1 and J usage is TRBJ2-2; D is unclear. The CDR3 runs 14 residues. Germline CDR1 and CDR2: DFQATT and SNEGSKA (reference sequence). V lost 1 base to trimming and J lost 3 bases, with 9 bases between them. The CDR3 DNA reads TGCAGTGCTAGAGCTAGGGTTTACACCGGGGAGCTGTTTTTT. Translation: CSARARVYTGELFF.